One and the same sample provided the 27 T cell receptor beta chains below, sequenced in a study of a mutant IDH1 vaccine in newly diagnosed glioma (dated by TCRdb to 2020 to 2022). These TCRs are of unknown antigen specificity. The time point label, as the study defines it: week 5, during vaccination. Each vaccine dose, consisting of 300 ug of a 20-mer mutant IDH1 peptide in Montanide, was administered subcutaneously with topical imiquimod. The method was the immunoSEQ multiplex PCR assay. The table comes from immuneACCESS by way of TCRdb, which keeps in-frame sequences with V and J called. Part of the clones is missing from these tables; in studies checked, under half for an unresolved V gene and the rest for unknown reasons. This sample has about 51,000 clones in its table, and around 80% of those were observed once. Jointly, the top ten make up around 4.9% of the sample. The specimen was PBMCs, collected from a glioma patient whose treatment included an IDH1 peptide vaccine. Receptors originate from a man aged 50 to 59 with glioma.

The V and J genes are TRBV18 and TRBJ1-1, with D possibly matching TRBD1 (6 bases). Germline CDR1 KGHSH, CDR2 LQKENI. The CDR3 length is 15 residues. Trimming cost V 4 bases and J 1 base, with 13 bases left between them. CDR3 sequence reads: CASSQEQGRNTEAFF. The CDR3 region has the DNA TGTGCCAGCTCACAAGAACAGGGTAGGAACACTGAAGCTTTCTTT.

This chain joins TRBV7-8 and TRBJ1-1, with 9 bases matching TRBD1. The junction had 5 bases not matched to a gene; V was cut back by 5 bases and J by 1 base. The CDR3 consists of 15 residues. CDR1 is SGHVS, CDR2 FQNEAQ, per germline. In nucleotides, the CDR3 is TGTGCCAGCAGCCCCCTGACAGGGGGGAACACTGAAGCTTTCTTT. Protein sequence: CASSPLTGGNTEAFF.

The chain uses TRBV4-2 and TRBJ2-6; D is ambiguous. V lost 0 bases to trimming and J lost 0 bases, with 6 bases between them. CDR3 size: 16 residues. From germline, CDR1 is LGHNA and CDR2 YNFKEQ. The CDR3 here is CASSQEWTSGANVLTF. The CDR3 DNA follows: TGTGCCAGCAGCCAAGAATGGACCTCTGGGGCCAACGTCCTGACTTTC.

The chain carries TRBV5-1 and TRBJ2-3, with D unclear. From germline, CDR1 is SGHRS and CDR2 YFSETQ. Trimming stripped 4 bases from V and 1 base from J, with 7 bases between. The CDR3 loop spans 13 amino acids. The CDR3 here is CASSTQGTDTQYF. The DNA of the CDR3 is TGCGCCAGCAGCACCCAGGGCACAGATACGCAGTATTTT.

This clone was seen a few times. The V gene is TRBV4-2, the J gene TRBJ2-7; no firm D call. The CDR3 sequence is 12 residues long. Trimming stripped 5 bases from V and 4 bases from J, with 9 bases between. Looked up from germline, CDR1 is LGHNA and CDR2 is YNFKEQ. CDR3 in amino acids: CASSSGQYEQYF. For the CDR3, the DNA is TGTGCCAGCAGCTCTGGCCAATACGAGCAGTACTTC.

The J gene is TRBJ2-2, the V gene TRBV7-9, with TRBD1 matching over 9 bases. The V and J ends lost 4 bases and 8 bases, in that order; junction bases with no gene match: 14. CDR3 length: 17 residues. The germline gives CDR1 SEHNR, CDR2 FQNEAQ (reference sequence). The CDR3 loop reads CASSSPRDREGEGELFF. The CDR3 coding sequence is TGTGCCAGCAGCTCCCCTCGGGACAGGGAAGGGGAAGGGGAGCTGTTTTTT.

The V call is TRBV19, the J call TRBJ1-1; 7 nucleotides agree with TRBD1. The germline CDR1 and CDR2 sequences are LNHDA and SQIVND (reference sequence). V lost 3 bases, J lost 4 bases, and 8 bases stayed unmatched. CDR3 length: 15 residues. The CDR3, as DNA: TGTGCCAGTAGTATTACAGGGGTGGAGAGCACTGAAGCTTTCTTT. This gives the protein CASSITGVESTEAFF.

This clone was counted between two and nine times. The gene calls are TRBV4-1 and TRBJ2-7; 9 bases match TRBD1. The CDR3 runs 14 residues. Per germline, CDR1 MGHRA and CDR2 YSYEKL. The V segment lost 4 bases and the J segment 2 bases; nucleotides outside the gene matches: 3. The CDR3 DNA is TGCGCCAGCAGCCTCGGGGACAGGGCCTACGAGCAGTACTTC. Translated, it gives CASSLGDRAYEQYF.

The CDR3 spells CSVRQNTQYF. The DNA for the CDR3 is TGCAGCGTTAGGCAAAATACGCAGTATTTT. This chain connects TRBV29-1 to TRBJ2-3; D uncertain. The CDR3 is 10 residues long. The V and J ends lost 5 bases and 7 bases respectively, with 7 bases between them. Germline V lookup: CDR1 SQVTM, CDR2 ANQGSEA.

The chain uses TRBV7-2 and TRBJ2-1; 9 nucleotides match TRBD2. There are 16 residues in the CDR3. J was trimmed by 10 bases and V by 0 bases; bases with no gene match: 10. The germline CDR1 and CDR2 sequences are SGHTA and FQGNSA. The CDR3 protein is CASSLATPERGAEQFF. As DNA, the CDR3 is TGTGCCAGCAGCTTAGCGACTCCCGAGCGGGGGGCCGAGCAGTTCTTC.

The sample holds one count of this clone. This rearrangement joins TRBV5-1 to TRBJ2-1, with TRBD2 matching over 10 bases. Trimming cost V 7 bases and J 2 bases; bases outside gene matches: 6. The CDR3 runs 15 residues. Germline V gene data show CDR1 as SGHRS and CDR2 as YFSETQ. CDR3 DNA: TGCGCCAGCGGATTACTAGCGGGAACCTACAATGAGCAGTTCTTC. This encodes CASGLLAGTYNEQFF.

The chain carries TRBV20-1 and TRBJ1-1; D is uncertain. Looked up from germline, CDR1 is DFQATT and CDR2 is SNEGSKA (reference sequence). The CDR3 spans 10 residues. CDR3 DNA sequence: TGCAGACCTAGGACCACTGAAGCTTTCTTT. It codes for CRPRTTEAFF.

CDR3 sequence (DNA): TGTGCCAGCCGGGCGGGGACATCAGACTACGAGCAGTACTTC. It yields the protein CASRAGTSDYEQYF. The rearrangement links TRBV27 to TRBJ2-7, with D perhaps assigned TRBD1 or TRBD2 (6 bases each). This CDR3 comprises 14 residues. Trimming removed 8 bases from V and 3 bases from J, with 17 bases in between. Germline assignment: CDR1 MNHEY and CDR2 SMNVEV (reference sequence).

The chain employs TRBV4-1 and TRBJ1-3; D gene ambiguous. The CDR3 loop spans 16 amino acids. Trimming removed 1 base from V and 0 bases from J, with 10 bases in between. Per the germline V gene, CDR1 is MGHRA and CDR2 is YSYEKL. The CDR3 here is CASSQVPGNSGNTIYF. The CDR3 bases are TGCGCCAGCAGCCAAGTTCCGGGGAACTCTGGAAACACCATATATTTT.

The rearrangement links TRBV4-1 to TRBJ2-1, with D perhaps assigned TRBD1 or TRBD2 (6 bases each). This CDR3 region has 16 residues. CDR1 is MGHRA and CDR2 is YSYEKL in the germline V gene. V was shortened by 4 bases and J by 8 bases, with 21 bases between the two germline ends. In DNA, the CDR3 is TGCGCCAGCAGCCCGCCTGGGGGCGGGAAGTCCCATGAGCAGTTCTTC. It codes for CASSPPGGGKSHEQFF.

This clone was seen a handful of times. In nucleotides, the CDR3 is TGTGCCATCACGGTGCGGAGCACAGATACGCAGTATTTT. Translating gives CAITVRSTDTQYF. The rearrangement joins TRBV10-3 to TRBJ2-3; D unresolved. Germline lookup yields CDR1 ENHRY and CDR2 SYGVKD. This CDR3 spans 13 amino acids. With 7 bases removed from V and 0 bases from J, the gap between germline ends came to 8 bases.

The rearrangement uses TRBV12-5 and TRBJ2-1; the D gene could be TRBD1 or TRBD2 (6 bases each). V was cut by 5 bases and J by 8 bases, with 19 bases left in between. The CDR3 totals 15 residues. CDR1 is LGHNT, CDR2 FRNRAP, per germline. In nucleotides, the CDR3 is TGTGCTAGTGGTCACACCGGGACTCAGGGGTATGAGCAGTTCTTC. Protein product: CASGHTGTQGYEQFF.

This clone was detected only a few times. The DNA of the CDR3 is TGTGCCAGCAGCCGTACTATCCCGGGAGCTTTCTTT. This gives the protein CASSRTIPGAFF. The chain carries TRBV7-9 and TRBJ1-1, with D unclear. CDR1 and CDR2 (germline): SEHNR, FQNEAQ (reference sequence). The length of the CDR3 is 12 residues. Trimming cost V 5 bases and J 10 bases, with 14 bases left between them.

The rearrangement uses TRBV5-1 and TRBJ1-1; perhaps TRBD1 as D (5 bases). This CDR3 comprises 15 residues. The V gene lost 0 bases and the J gene lost 2 bases, with 11 bases spanning the gap. CDR1 is SGHRS and CDR2 is YFSETQ in the germline V gene. This CDR3 is CASSLAVDSNTEAFF. The CDR3 region has the DNA TGCGCCAGCAGCTTGGCCGTCGACAGTAACACTGAAGCTTTCTTT.

The chain links TRBV19 to TRBJ1-5; the match to TRBD1 covers 8 bases. CDR1 and CDR2 from the germline V gene are LNHDA and SQIVND (reference sequence). The CDR3 is 14 residues long. V shed 4 bases and J 4 bases; nucleotides not matched to a gene: 3. Here the CDR3 reads CASSTRDRNQPQHF. In nucleotides, the CDR3 is TGTGCCAGTAGTACCCGGGACAGGAATCAGCCCCAGCATTTT. The full variable domain, in which reference TRBV19 and TRBJ1-5 provide the parts outside the CDR3, is DGGITQSPKYLFRKEGQNVTLSCEQNLNHDAMYWYRQDPGQGLRLIYYSQIVNDFQKGDIAEGYSVSREKKESFPLTVTSAQKNPTAFYLCASSTRDRNQPQHFGDGTRLSIL.

The rearrangement links TRBV2 to TRBJ2-5; no firm D call. The J call is in doubt because the DNA end fits TRBJ2-7 better. This CDR3 comprises 11 residues. Germline V gives CDR1 SNHLY, CDR2 FYNNEI. CDR3 region: CASRLDYEQYF. The CDR3 region has the DNA TGTGCCAGCAGGCTGGACTACGAGCAGTACTTC.

The chain joins TRBV19 to TRBJ1-5, with a tentative D call TRBD1 (5 bases). Germline values: CDR1 LNHDA, CDR2 SQIVND (reference sequence). V was cut by 5 bases and J by 3 bases, with 20 bases left in between. The CDR3 has 17 amino acids. Here the CDR3 DNA reads TGTGCCAGTAGTGTTGCGGGGAGGGGTATTGCCAATCAGCCCCAGCATTTT. Translating it yields CASSVAGRGIANQPQHF.

Here the CDR3 reads CASSLRTGRETEAFF. In DNA form, the CDR3 reads TGCGCCAGCAGCTTGAGGACAGGGAGGGAGACTGAAGCTTTCTTT. The V and J genes are TRBV5-1 and TRBJ1-1; TRBD1 aligns across 8 bases. V lost 1 base, J lost 5 bases, and 7 bases stayed unmatched. Germline V gene sequence: CDR1 SGHRS, CDR2 YFSETQ. CDR3 size: 15 residues. Full variable domain (remainder filled in from reference TRBV5-1 and TRBJ1-1): KAGVTQTPRYLIKTRGQQVTLSCSPISGHRSVSWYQQTPGQGLQFLFEYFSETQRNKGNFPGRFSGRQFSNSRSEMNVSTLELGDSALYLCASSLRTGRETEAFFGQGTRLTVV.

The V call is TRBV6-1, the J call TRBJ1-2, with 12 bases fitting TRBD1. CDR1 is MNHNS and CDR2 is SASEGT in the germline V gene. The V segment lost 4 bases and the J segment 3 bases; nucleotides outside the gene matches: 3. The CDR3 runs 15 residues. The CDR3 sequence is CASSGGQGADYGYTF. CDR3 sequence (DNA): TGTGCCAGCAGTGGGGGACAGGGGGCTGACTATGGCTACACCTTC.

The gene calls are TRBV6-1 and TRBJ2-5, with 12 bases that match TRBD1. Germline CDR1 MNHNS, CDR2 SASEGT. The ends lost 1 base at V and 5 bases at J; junction bases unmatched: 5. The length of the CDR3 is 16 residues. DNA for the CDR3: TGTGCCAGCAGTGAAGAAACCGGGACAGGGGGCGAGACCCAGTACTTC. Amino acids: CASSEETGTGGETQYF.

Note on this clone: One end of the junction does not line up with germline, which may come from a read error. The J gene is TRBJ1-1, the V gene TRBV2; 10 nucleotides align to TRBD1. The germline gives CDR1 SNHLY, CDR2 FYNNEI. The CDR3 extends over 15 amino acids. The CDR3, as DNA: TGTGCCAGCAGTGGTGGAAGGGGGCGGGGACAGGGGCCTAGCTTT. This codes for CASSGGRGRGQGPSF. The variable domain in full, with the rest retrieved from reference TRBV2 and TRBJ1-1, is EPEVTQTPSHQVTQMGQEVILRCVPISNHLYFYWYRQILGQKVEFLVSFYNNEISEKSEIFDDQFSVERPDGSNFTLKIRSTKLEDSAMYFCASSGGRGRGQGPSFGQGTRLTVV.

The V and J genes are TRBV18 and TRBJ1-2; D remains ambiguous. The CDR3 consists of 14 residues. Trimming removed 2 bases from V and 2 bases from J, with 9 bases in between. Germline CDR1 reads KGHSH; CDR2 reads LQKENI. The CDR3 is CASSPKHINYGYTF. The CDR3 DNA follows: TGTGCCAGCTCACCAAAACACATAAACTATGGCTACACCTTC. The entire variable domain, with the rest obtained from reference TRBV18 and TRBJ1-2, is as follows: NAGVMQNPRHLVRRRGQEARLRCSPMKGHSHVYWYRQLPEEGLKFMVYLQKENIIDESGMPKERFSAEFPKEGPSILRIQQVVRGDSAAYFCASSPKHINYGYTFGSGTRLTVV.